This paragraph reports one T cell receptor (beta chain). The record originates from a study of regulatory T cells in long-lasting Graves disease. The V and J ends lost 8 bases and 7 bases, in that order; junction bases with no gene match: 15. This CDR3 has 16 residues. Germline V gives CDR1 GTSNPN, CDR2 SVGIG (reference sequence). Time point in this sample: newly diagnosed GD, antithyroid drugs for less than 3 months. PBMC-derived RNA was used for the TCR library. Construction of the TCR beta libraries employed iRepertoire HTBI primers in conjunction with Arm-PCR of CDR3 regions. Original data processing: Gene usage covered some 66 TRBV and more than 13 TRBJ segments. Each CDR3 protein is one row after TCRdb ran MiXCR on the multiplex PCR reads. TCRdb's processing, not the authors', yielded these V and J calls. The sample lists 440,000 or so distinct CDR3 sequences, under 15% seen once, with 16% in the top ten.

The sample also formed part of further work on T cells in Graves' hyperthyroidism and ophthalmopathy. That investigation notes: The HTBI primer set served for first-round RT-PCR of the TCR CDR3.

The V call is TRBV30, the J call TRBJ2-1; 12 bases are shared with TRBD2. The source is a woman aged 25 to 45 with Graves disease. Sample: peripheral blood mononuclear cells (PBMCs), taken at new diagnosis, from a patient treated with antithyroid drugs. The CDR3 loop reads CAGIRLAGVVKNEQFF. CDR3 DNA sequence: TGTGCCGGGATCAGACTAGCGGGAGTTGTGAAAAATGAGCAGTTCTTC.